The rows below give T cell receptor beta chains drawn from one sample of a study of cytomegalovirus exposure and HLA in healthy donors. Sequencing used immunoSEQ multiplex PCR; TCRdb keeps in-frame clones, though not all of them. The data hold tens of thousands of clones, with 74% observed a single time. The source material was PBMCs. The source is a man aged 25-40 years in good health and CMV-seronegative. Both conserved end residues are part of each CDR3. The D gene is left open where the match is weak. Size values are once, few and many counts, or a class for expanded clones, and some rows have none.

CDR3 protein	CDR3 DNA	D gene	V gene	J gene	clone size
CASSESWNTGELFF	TGTGCCAGCAGTGAATCCTGGAACACCGGGGAGCTGTTTTTT	NA	TRBV6-1	TRBJ2-2	few
CAWRGQGGPYEQYF	TGTGCCTGGAGGGGACAGGGGGGACCCTACGAGCAGTACTTC	TRBD1	TRBV30	TRBJ2-7	NA
CASSLRARTGLHEQYF	TGTGCCAGCAGCTTACGGGCCAGAACAGGGCTCCACGAGCAGTACTTC	NA	TRBV7-9	TRBJ2-7	NA
CASRTQQGPYEQYF	TGTGCCAGCAGAACTCAACAGGGGCCCTACGAGCAGTACTTC	TRBD1	TRBV2	TRBJ2-7	NA
CASSLVGIAGGQYF	TGTGCCAGCAGCTTAGTGGGGATAGCGGGCGGGCAGTATTTT	TRBD2	TRBV7-2	TRBJ2-3	NA
CSTRPGGTRDGYTF	TGCAGCACCCGTCCCGGGGGGACTCGAGATGGCTACACCTTC	NA	TRBV29-1	TRBJ1-2	NA
CASRLSGRASIGELFF	TGTGCCAGCAGACTGAGCGGGAGGGCCTCGATCGGGGAGCTGTTTTTT	TRBD2	TRBV28	TRBJ2-2	NA
CASSPRQRGETDTQYF	TGTGCCAGCTCACCACGGCAGCGGGGGGAAACAGATACGCAGTATTTT	TRBD2	TRBV18	TRBJ2-3	NA
CASSPRMTGGAGGGYEQYF	TGTGCCAGCTCACCACGTATGACAGGGGGCGCAGGTGGAGGATACGAGCAGTACTTC	TRBD1	TRBV18	TRBJ2-7	NA
CSVAGTGRGETQYF	TGCAGCGTTGCCGGGACAGGCCGCGGTGAGACCCAGTACTTC	TRBD1	TRBV29-1	TRBJ2-5	NA
CASSLLTTVGQSSGYTF	TGCGCCAGCAGCTTATTAACTACCGTAGGACAGTCCAGCGGCTACACCTTC	NA	TRBV5-1	TRBJ1-2	NA
CASSEQGTDTQYF	TGCGCCAGCAGTGAGCAGGGCACAGATACGCAGTATTTT	NA	TRBV10-1	TRBJ2-3	NA
CASSPQPLTSGHNEQFF	TGTGCCAGTAGTCCGCAACCCCTAACTAGCGGGCACAATGAGCAGTTCTTC	TRBD2	TRBV19	TRBJ2-1	NA
CASSPPGEETQYF	TGTGCCAGCAGCCCTCCCGGGGAAGAGACCCAGTACTTC	NA	TRBV5-6	TRBJ2-5	NA
CASSRTSGGIDEQFF	TGTGCCAGCTCCCGGACTAGCGGGGGGATCGATGAGCAGTTCTTC	TRBD2	TRBV7-8	TRBJ2-1	NA
CASSLGGGNQPQHF	TGTGCCAGCAGTTTAGGGGGCGGCAATCAGCCCCAGCATTTT	NA	TRBV28	TRBJ1-5	few
CASSPPELVTQYF	TGTGCCAGCAGCCCCCCCGAGCTTGTTACGCAGTATTTT	NA	TRBV28	TRBJ2-3	once
CASSQGLAGSMDTQYF	TGCGCCAGCAGCCAGGGACTAGCGGGGTCGATGGATACGCAGTATTTT	TRBD2	TRBV5-1	TRBJ2-3	NA
CASSPPGTLTQETQYF	TGTGCCAGCAGCCCCCCGGGGACACTGACACAAGAGACCCAGTACTTC	NA	TRBV2	TRBJ2-5	NA
CASSESWAKLNQPQHF	TGTGCCAGCAGCGAGTCTTGGGCTAAGCTTAATCAGCCCCAGCATTTT	NA	TRBV2	TRBJ1-5	few
CASSLDAQGFPSPLHF	TGCGCCAGCAGCTTGGATGCGCAGGGGTTTCCTTCACCCCTCCACTTT	NA	TRBV5-1	TRBJ1-6	few
CASSLGEAGGYTF	TGTGCCAGCAGCTTAGGGGAAGCGGGTGGCTACACCTTC	NA	TRBV7-8	TRBJ1-2	NA
CASSGSGYGYTF	TGTGCCAGCAGTGGATCCGGTTATGGCTACACCTTC	NA	TRBV2	TRBJ1-2	once